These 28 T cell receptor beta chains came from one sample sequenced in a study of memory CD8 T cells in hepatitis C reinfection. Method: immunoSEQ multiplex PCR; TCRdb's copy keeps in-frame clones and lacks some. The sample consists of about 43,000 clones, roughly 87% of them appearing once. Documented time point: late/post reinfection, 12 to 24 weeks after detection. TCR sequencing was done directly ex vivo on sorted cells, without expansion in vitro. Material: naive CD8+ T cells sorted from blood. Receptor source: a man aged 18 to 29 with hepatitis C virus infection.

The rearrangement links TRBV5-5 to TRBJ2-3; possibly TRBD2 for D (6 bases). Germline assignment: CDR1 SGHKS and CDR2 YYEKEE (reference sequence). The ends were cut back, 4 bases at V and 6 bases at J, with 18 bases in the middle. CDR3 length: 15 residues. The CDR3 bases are TGTGCCAGCAGCCAGCTAATGGGACTTTCCGATACGCAGTATTTT. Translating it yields CASSQLMGLSDTQYF.

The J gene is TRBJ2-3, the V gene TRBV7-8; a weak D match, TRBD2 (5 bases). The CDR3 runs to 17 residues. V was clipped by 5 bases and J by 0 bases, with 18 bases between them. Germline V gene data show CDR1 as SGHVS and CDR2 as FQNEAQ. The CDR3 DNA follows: TGTGCCAGCAGCCCCCGTCGGACTCTTACTAGCACAGATACGCAGTATTTT. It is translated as CASSPRRTLTSTDTQYF.

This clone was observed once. The CDR3 here is CASSFGSTDTQYF. Here the CDR3 DNA reads TGTGCCAGCAGTTTCGGGAGCACAGATACGCAGTATTTT. This sequence joins TRBV6-6 and TRBJ2-3; D is uncertain. The CDR3 loop spans 13 amino acids. The V gene lost 4 bases and the J gene lost 0 bases, with 5 bases spanning the gap. Germline values: CDR1 MNHNY, CDR2 SVGAGI (reference sequence).

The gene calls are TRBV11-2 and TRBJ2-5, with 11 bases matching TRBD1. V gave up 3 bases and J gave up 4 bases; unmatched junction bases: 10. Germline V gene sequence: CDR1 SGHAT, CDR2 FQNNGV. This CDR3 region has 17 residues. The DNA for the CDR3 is TGTGCCAGCAGCTTTAGGGGACAGGGGGTCATTTTAGAGACCCAGTACTTC. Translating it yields CASSFRGQGVILETQYF.

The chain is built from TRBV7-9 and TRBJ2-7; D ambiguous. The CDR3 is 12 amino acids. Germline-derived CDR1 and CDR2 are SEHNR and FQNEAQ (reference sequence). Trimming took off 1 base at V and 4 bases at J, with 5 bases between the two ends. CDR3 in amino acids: CASSLGAYEQYF. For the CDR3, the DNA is TGTGCCAGCAGCTTAGGGGCGTACGAGCAGTACTTC.

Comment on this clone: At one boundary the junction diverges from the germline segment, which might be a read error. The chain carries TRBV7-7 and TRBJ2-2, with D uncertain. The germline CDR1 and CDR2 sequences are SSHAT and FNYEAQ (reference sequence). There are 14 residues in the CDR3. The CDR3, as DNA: TGTGCTAGCAGCTTTAGCTTAAACACCGGGGAGCTGTTTTTT. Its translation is CASSFSLNTGELFF.

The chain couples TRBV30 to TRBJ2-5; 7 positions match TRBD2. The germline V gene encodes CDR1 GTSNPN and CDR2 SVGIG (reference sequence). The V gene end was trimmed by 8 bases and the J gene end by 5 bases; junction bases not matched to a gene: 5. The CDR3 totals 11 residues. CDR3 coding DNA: TGTGCCGGGGGGGAGGGTGAGACCCAGTACTTC. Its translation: CAGGEGETQYF.

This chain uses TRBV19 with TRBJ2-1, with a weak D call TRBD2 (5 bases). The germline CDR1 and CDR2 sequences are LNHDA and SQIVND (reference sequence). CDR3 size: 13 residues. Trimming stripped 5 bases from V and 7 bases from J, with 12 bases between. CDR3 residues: CASSRLLGNEQFF. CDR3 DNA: TGTGCCAGTAGTCGCCTACTAGGAAATGAGCAGTTCTTC.

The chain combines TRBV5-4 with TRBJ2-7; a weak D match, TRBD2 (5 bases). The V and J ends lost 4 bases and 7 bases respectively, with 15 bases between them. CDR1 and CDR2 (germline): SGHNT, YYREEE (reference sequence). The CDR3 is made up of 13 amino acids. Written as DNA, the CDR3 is TGTGCCAGCAGCCAGCTGGAGGCGTCTGAGCAGTACTTC. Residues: CASSQLEASEQYF.

CDR3 sequence reads: CASNSAGGVDEQFF. As DNA, the CDR3 is TGTGCCAGCAACTCAGCGGGAGGGGTCGATGAGCAGTTCTTC. This chain connects TRBV9 to TRBJ2-1; TRBD2 matches at 10 bases. Germline CDR1 and CDR2: SGDLS and YYNGEE. Trimming took 6 bases from V and 8 from J; bases not matched to a gene: 8. The CDR3 is 14 amino acids.

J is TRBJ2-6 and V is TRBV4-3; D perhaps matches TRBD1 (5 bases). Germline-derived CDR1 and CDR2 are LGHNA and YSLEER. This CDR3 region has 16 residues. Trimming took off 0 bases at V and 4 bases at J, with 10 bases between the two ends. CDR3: CASSQDRAKGANVLTF. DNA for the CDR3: TGCGCCAGCAGCCAAGACAGGGCGAAGGGGGCCAACGTCCTGACTTTC.

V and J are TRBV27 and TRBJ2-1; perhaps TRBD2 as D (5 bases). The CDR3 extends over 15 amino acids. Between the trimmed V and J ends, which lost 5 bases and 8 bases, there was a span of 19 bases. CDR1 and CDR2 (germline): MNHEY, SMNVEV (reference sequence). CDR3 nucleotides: TGTGCCAGCAGTAGAGACTACCATACCGCTGATGAGCAGTTCTTC. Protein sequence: CASSRDYHTADEQFF.

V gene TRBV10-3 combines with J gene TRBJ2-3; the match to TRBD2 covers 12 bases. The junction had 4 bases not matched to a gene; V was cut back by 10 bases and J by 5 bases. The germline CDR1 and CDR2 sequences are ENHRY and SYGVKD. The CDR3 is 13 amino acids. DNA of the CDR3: TGTGCCACGAGACTAGCGGGAGTAGATACGCAGTATTTT. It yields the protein CATRLAGVDTQYF.

CDR3 residues: CASSVGGGNNEQFF. Written as DNA, the CDR3 is TGTGCCAGCAGCGTAGGCGGGGGGAACAATGAGCAGTTCTTC. This rearrangement joins TRBV9 to TRBJ2-1; 8 nucleotides line up with TRBD2. The germline V gene has CDR1 SGDLS and CDR2 YYNGEE. CDR3 length: 14 residues. The ends lost 0 bases at V and 5 bases at J; junction bases unmatched: 1.

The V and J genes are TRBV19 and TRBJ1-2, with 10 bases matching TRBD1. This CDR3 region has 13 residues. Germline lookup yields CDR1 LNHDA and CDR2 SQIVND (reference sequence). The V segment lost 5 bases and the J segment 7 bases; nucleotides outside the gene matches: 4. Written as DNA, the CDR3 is TGTGCCAGTAGTCCGGGACAGGGGTTTGGCTACACCTTC. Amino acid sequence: CASSPGQGFGYTF.

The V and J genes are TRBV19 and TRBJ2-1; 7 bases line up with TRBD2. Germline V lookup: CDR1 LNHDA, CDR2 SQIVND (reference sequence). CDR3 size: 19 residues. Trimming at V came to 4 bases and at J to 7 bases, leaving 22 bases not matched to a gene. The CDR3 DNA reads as TGTGCCAGTAGTACCCATCGCACAATGGCTCGGCGGGAGAGTAATGAGCAGTTCTTC. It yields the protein CASSTHRTMARRESNEQFF.

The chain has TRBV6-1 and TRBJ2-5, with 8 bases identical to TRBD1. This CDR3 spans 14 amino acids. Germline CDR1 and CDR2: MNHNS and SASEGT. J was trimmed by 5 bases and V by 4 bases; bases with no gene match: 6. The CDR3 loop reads CASSGGQGGETQYF. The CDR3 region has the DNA TGTGCCAGCAGTGGCGGACAGGGCGGGGAGACCCAGTACTTC.

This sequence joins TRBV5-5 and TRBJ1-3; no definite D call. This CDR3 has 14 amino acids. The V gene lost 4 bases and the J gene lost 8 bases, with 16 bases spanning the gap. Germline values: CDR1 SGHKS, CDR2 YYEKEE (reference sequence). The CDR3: CASSGPPTEDTIYF. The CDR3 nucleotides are TGTGCCAGCAGCGGGCCACCGACGGAAGACACCATATATTTT.

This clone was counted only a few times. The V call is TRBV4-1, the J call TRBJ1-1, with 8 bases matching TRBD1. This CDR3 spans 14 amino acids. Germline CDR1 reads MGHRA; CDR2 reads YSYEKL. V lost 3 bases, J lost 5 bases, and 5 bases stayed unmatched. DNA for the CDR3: TGCGCCAGCAGCCAGCTTTGGACAGGGACTGAAGCTTTCTTT. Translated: CASSQLWTGTEAFF.

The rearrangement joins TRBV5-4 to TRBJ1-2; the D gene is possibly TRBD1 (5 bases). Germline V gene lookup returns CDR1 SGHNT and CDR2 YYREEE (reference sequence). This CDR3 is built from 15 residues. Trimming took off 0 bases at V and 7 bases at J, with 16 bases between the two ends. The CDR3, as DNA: TGTGCCAGCAGCTTGGAAGCCAGGGTTGACAGTGGCTACACCTTC. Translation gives CASSLEARVDSGYTF.

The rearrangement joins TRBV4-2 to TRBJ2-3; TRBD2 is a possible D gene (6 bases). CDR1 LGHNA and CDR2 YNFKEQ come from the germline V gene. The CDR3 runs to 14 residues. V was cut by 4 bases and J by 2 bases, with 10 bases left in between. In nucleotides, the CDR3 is TGTGCCAGCAGCCGAAGCGGGCCCACAGATACGCAGTATTTT. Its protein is CASSRSGPTDTQYF.

The CDR3 loop reads CASSDTSGKTETITDTQYF. As DNA, the CDR3 is TGTGCCAGCAGTGACACTAGCGGGAAAACGGAAACAATCACAGATACGCAGTATTTT. The gene calls are TRBV6-1 and TRBJ2-3, with TRBD2 matching over 10 bases. V lost 3 bases, J lost 2 bases, and 14 bases stayed unmatched. The CDR3 spans 19 residues. The germline V gene has CDR1 MNHNS and CDR2 SASEGT.

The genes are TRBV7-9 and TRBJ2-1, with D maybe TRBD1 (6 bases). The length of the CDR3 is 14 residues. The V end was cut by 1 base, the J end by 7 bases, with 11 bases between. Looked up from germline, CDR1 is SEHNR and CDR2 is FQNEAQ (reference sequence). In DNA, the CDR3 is TGTGCCAGCAGCTTAGTTGGGGGCGGGAATGAGCAGTTCTTC. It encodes CASSLVGGGNEQFF.

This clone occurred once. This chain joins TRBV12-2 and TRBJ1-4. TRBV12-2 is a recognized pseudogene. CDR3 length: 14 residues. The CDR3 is CASRLAYGAEKLFF. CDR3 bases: TGTGCAAGTCGCTTAGCGTATGGTGCGGAAAAACTGTTTTTT.

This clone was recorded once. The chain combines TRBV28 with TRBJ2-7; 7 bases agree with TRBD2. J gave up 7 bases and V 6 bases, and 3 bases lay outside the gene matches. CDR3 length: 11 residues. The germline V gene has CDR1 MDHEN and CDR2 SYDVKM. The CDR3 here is CASSAGGEQYF. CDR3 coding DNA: TGTGCCAGCAGCGCCGGGGGGGAGCAGTACTTC.

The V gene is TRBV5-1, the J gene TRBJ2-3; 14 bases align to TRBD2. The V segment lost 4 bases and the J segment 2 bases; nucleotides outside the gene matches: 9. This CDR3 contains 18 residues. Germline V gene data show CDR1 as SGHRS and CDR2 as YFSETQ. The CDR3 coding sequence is TGCGCCAGCAGCCCGTTGGGGACTAGCGGGAGCATCACAGATACGCAGTATTTT. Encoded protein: CASSPLGTSGSITDTQYF. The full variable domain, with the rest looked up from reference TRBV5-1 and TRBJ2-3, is KAGVTQTPRYLIKTRGQQVTLSCSPISGHRSVSWYQQTPGQGLQFLFEYFSETQRNKGNFPGRFSGRQFSNSRSEMNVSTLELGDSALYLCASSPLGTSGSITDTQYFGPGTRLTVL.

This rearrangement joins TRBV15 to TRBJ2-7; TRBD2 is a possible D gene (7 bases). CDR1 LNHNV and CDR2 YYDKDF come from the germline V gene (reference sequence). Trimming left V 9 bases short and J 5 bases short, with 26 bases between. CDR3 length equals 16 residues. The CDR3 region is CATSGGAGAPSHEQYF. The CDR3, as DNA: TGTGCCACGTCGGGAGGTGCGGGGGCCCCGTCCCACGAGCAGTACTTC.

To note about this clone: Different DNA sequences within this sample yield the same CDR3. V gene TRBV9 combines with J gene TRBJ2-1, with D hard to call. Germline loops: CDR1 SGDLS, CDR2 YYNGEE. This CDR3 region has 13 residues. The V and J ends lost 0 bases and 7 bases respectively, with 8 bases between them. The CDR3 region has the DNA TGTGCCAGCAGCGTAGCACCTGAGAATGAGCAGTTCTTC. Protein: CASSVAPENEQFF.